This is a list of T cell receptor beta chains from one sample in a study of regulatory T cells in long-lasting Graves disease. TCRdb re-called the multiplex PCR reads with MiXCR, one entry per CDR3 protein. The sample has 550,000 or so distinct CDR3 sequences; more than 10% are singletons. The sample also formed part of further work on T cells in Graves' hyperthyroidism and ophthalmopathy.

The source was peripheral blood mononuclear cells (PBMCs), collected at new diagnosis, from a patient treated with antithyroid drugs. The receptors shown here come from a woman in her thirties with Graves disease. The CDR3 runs from the conserved cysteine through the conserved F or W. The D gene is left open where the match is weak. Size tells how often a clone was seen (once, few, many) or the class of an expanded clone, and some rows leave it out.

12 | TRBJ2-1 | few | NA | TRBV9 | CASSVALDEQFF | TGTGCCAGCAGCGTAGCTCTCGATGAGCAGTTCTTC
17 | TRBJ2-7 | NA | TRBD2 | TRBV24-1 | CATSDPSGTSGTYEQYF | TGTGCCACCAGTGATCCCTCCGGGACTAGCGGGACCTACGAGCAGTACTTC
16 | TRBJ2-7 | few | TRBD2 | TRBV9 | CASSDPGTSGSSEQYF | TGTGCCAGCAGCGACCCAGGGACTAGCGGGAGTTCCGAGCAGTACTTC
14 | TRBJ2-2 | NA | TRBD2 | TRBV7-6 | CAAGLAENTGELFF | TGTGCCGCTGGACTAGCGGAAAACACCGGGGAGCTGTTTTTT
17 | TRBJ2-5 | NA | TRBD2 | TRBV11-2 | CASSLALFPGLTSAQYF | TGTGCCAGCAGCTTAGCCCTTTTCCCGGGACTAACATCGGCCCAGTACTTC
17 | TRBJ2-1 | many | TRBD1 | TRBV5-6 | CASSLVRTGEDYNEQFF | TGTGCCAGCAGCTTGGTTCGGACAGGAGAAGATTACAATGAGCAGTTCTTC
16 | TRBJ2-1 | many | TRBD2 | TRBV11-3 | CASSLESGRKGNEQFF | TGTGCCAGCAGCTTAGAATCCGGGAGGAAGGGAAATGAGCAGTTCTTC
12 | TRBJ2-3 | NA | NA | TRBV29-1 | CSAEPSTDTQYF | TGCAGCGCTGAACCTAGCACAGATACGCAGTATTTT
16 | TRBJ2-1 | many | NA | TRBV12-3/TRBV12-4 | CASSFGGGSSRLGQFF | TGTGCCAGCAGTTTCGGAGGCGGGTCATCCCGATTGGGGCAGTTCTTC
14 | TRBJ2-2 | NA | NA | TRBV4-1 | CASSYSQDSGELFF | TGCGCCAGCAGCTATTCGCAGGATTCCGGGGAGCTGTTTTTT
13 | TRBJ2-5 | few | NA | TRBV29-1 | CSVSRDSGEAQYF | TGCAGCGTTTCCCGGGACAGTGGGGAGGCCCAGTACTTC
16 | TRBJ1-5 | many | NA | TRBV27 | CASSLVATVSNQPQHF | TGTGCCAGCAGTTTGGTCGCGACGGTGAGCAATCAGCCCCAGCATTTT
15 | TRBJ2-1 | many | TRBD2 | TRBV6-5 | CASSYTGLAGVVQFF | TGTGCCAGCAGTTACACAGGACTAGCGGGAGTGGTGCAGTTCTTC
16 | TRBJ2-6 | many | NA | TRBV2 | CASSDGRFSGANVLTF | TGTGCCAGCAGTGACGGACGTTTCTCTGGGGCCAACGTCCTGACTTTC
18 | TRBJ2-7 | NA | NA | TRBV11-3 | CASSLETGRILGFYEQYF | TGTGCCAGCAGCTTAGAAACCGGACGGATTTTGGGTTTCTACGAGCAGTACTTC
16 | TRBJ2-3 | NA | NA | TRBV18 | CASSQTGTHSTDTQYF | TGTGCCAGCTCACAAACCGGGACACATAGCACAGATACGCAGTATTTT
14 | TRBJ2-7 | many | NA | TRBV9 | CASSVGVSPYEQYF | TGTGCCAGCAGCGTAGGAGTGTCCCCCTACGAGCAGTACTTC
11 | TRBJ2-1 | many | NA | TRBV6-5 | CASSYKDEQFF | TGTGCCAGCAGTTATAAAGATGAGCAGTTCTTC
17 | TRBJ2-7 | NA | NA | TRBV2 | CASLKTSGPTSSYEQYF | TGTGCCAGCCTAAAAACCAGCGGACCCACCAGCTCCTACGAGCAGTACTTC
15 | TRBJ1-1 | NA | NA | TRBV4-1 | CASSQDKGMIYEAFF | TGCGCCAGCAGCCAAGATAAGGGAATGATATATGAAGCTTTCTTT
14 | TRBJ2-3 | NA | TRBD2 | TRBV20-1 | CSARLAGVKDTQYF | TGCAGTGCTAGACTAGCGGGAGTAAAAGATACGCAGTATTTT
16 | TRBJ1-4 | NA | TRBD1 | TRBV28 | CASSFIGGQNNEKLFF | TGTGCCAGCAGTTTTATAGGGGGCCAAAATAATGAAAAACTGTTTTTT
16 | TRBJ1-4 | many | NA | TRBV9 | CASSVEEGRTNEKLFF | TGTGCCAGCAGCGTAGAGGAGGGGAGGACTAATGAAAAACTGTTTTTT
14 | TRBJ1-1 | many | NA | TRBV20-1 | CSARERGVYTEAFF | TGCAGTGCTAGAGAGCGGGGGGTGTACACTGAAGCTTTCTTT
15 | TRBJ1-5 | many | TRBD1 | TRBV7-2 | CASSLALNRGQPQHF | TGTGCCAGCAGCTTAGCCCTAAACAGGGGTCAGCCCCAGCATTTT
13 | TRBJ2-1 | many | NA | TRBV6-2/TRBV6-3 | CASSYVGAREQFF | TGTGCCAGCAGTTATGTAGGGGCGCGGGAGCAGTTCTTC
14 | TRBJ1-1 | many | NA | TRBV10-3 | CAIGRTDMNTEAFF | TGTGCCATCGGAAGGACAGACATGAACACTGAAGCTTTCTTT
16 | TRBJ2-1 | many | TRBD2 | TRBV2 | CASSRRVSGSINEQFF | TGTGCCAGCAGCCGACGGGTGAGCGGGAGCATCAATGAGCAGTTCTTC
14 | TRBJ2-3 | many | NA | TRBV7-2 | CASSARLTTDTQYF | TGTGCCAGCAGCGCGAGACTTACCACAGATACGCAGTATTTT
16 | TRBJ2-7 | NA | TRBD1 | TRBV7-2 | CASSFQGQGISYEQYF | TGTGCCAGCAGCTTCCAAGGACAGGGCATCTCCTACGAGCAGTACTTC
14 | TRBJ2-7 | NA | TRBD1 | TRBV7-2 | CASSLYQQGSEQYF | TGTGCCAGCAGTCTTTATCAACAGGGGAGCGAGCAGTACTTC
14 | TRBJ2-1 | NA | NA | TRBV5-1 | CASSLETLYNEQFF | TGCGCCAGCAGCTTGGAGACTTTATACAATGAGCAGTTCTTC
15 | TRBJ2-7 | many | TRBD2 | TRBV12-3/TRBV12-4 | CASSPLAGRYYEQYF | TGTGCCAGCAGTCCCCTAGCGGGCCGATACTACGAGCAGTACTTC
13 | TRBJ2-5 | many | NA | TRBV6-2/TRBV6-3 | CASWTGNQETQYF | TGTGCCAGCTGGACGGGAAACCAAGAGACCCAGTACTTC
20 | TRBJ2-7 | few | TRBD2 | TRBV11-2 | CASSSLRSGRAASGSYEQYF | TGTGCCAGCAGCTCTCTTCGTAGCGGGAGGGCCGCGAGTGGGTCCTACGAGCAGTACTTC
16 | TRBJ1-2 | many | TRBD1 | TRBV13 | CASSLTRDSQYYGYTF | TGTGCCAGCAGTCTCACCCGGGACAGCCAGTACTATGGCTACACCTTC
16 | TRBJ1-3 | few | NA | TRBV20-1 | CSARGPKGGSGNTIYF | TGCAGTGCTAGAGGCCCCAAAGGGGGGTCTGGAAACACCATATATTTT
21 | TRBJ1-6 | NA | TRBD1 | TRBV3-1 | CASSQEGTWGGSTGVGSPLHF | TGTGCCAGCAGCCAAGAAGGTACCTGGGGTGGCTCGACAGGGGTCGGGTCACCCCTCCACTTT
15 | TRBJ2-5 | NA | NA | TRBV20-1 | CSAEGGSRAGETQYF | TGCAGTGCGGAAGGTGGGAGCAGGGCAGGAGAGACCCAGTACTTC
12 | TRBJ2-7 | NA | TRBD1 | TRBV28 | CASSSGQVQQYF | TGTGCCAGCAGTTCTGGACAGGTTCAGCAGTACTTC
13 | TRBJ1-3 | many | NA | TRBV27 | CASSSTGGNTIYF | TGTGCCAGCAGTTCAACGGGAGGAAACACCATATATTTT
15 | TRBJ2-3 | many | NA | TRBV24-1 | CATSVWSAGTDTQYF | TGTGCCACCAGTGTGTGGTCCGCGGGAACAGATACGCAGTATTTT
17 | TRBJ1-2 | NA | NA | TRBV18 | CASSPGFWQGIQYGYTF | TGTGCCAGCTCACCAGGGTTTTGGCAGGGAATACAGTATGGCTACACCTTC
15 | TRBJ2-7 | many | TRBD2 | TRBV6-2/TRBV6-3 | CASSLGGTGFYEQYF | TGTGCCAGCAGTTTGGGGGGGACGGGTTTCTACGAGCAGTACTTC
15 | TRBJ2-5 | many | TRBD1 | TRBV24-1 | CATSDRTGGVETQYF | TGTGCCACCAGTGATAGGACAGGGGGCGTGGAGACCCAGTACTTC
11 | TRBJ2-1 | many | NA | TRBV2 | CASTGRGEQFF | TGTGCCAGCACGGGTCGGGGTGAGCAGTTCTTC
14 | TRBJ1-6 | NA | NA | TRBV30 | CAGDLTGSHSPLHF | TGTGCCGGGGACCTCACCGGGTCCCATTCACCCCTCCACTTT
13 | TRBJ1-2 | many | NA | TRBV5-1 | CASSSDGFYGYTF | TGCGCCAGCAGCTCCGACGGATTCTATGGCTACACCTTC
18 | TRBJ2-2 | many | NA | TRBV2 | CASSEGATSWVHPGELFF | TGTGCCAGCAGTGAAGGGGCGACTAGTTGGGTACACCCCGGGGAGCTGTTTTTT
13 | TRBJ2-3 | many | NA | TRBV3-1 | CASSQGVLDTQYF | TGTGCCAGCAGCCAAGGAGTCCTAGATACGCAGTATTTT
14 | TRBJ1-2 | many | TRBD1 | TRBV7-9 | CASSSGQGNYGYTF | TGTGCCAGCAGCTCGGGACAGGGCAACTATGGCTACACCTTC
15 | TRBJ2-1 | many | NA | TRBV19 | CASSIGDTNRNEQFF | TGTGCCAGTAGTATAGGGGATACAAATAGGAATGAGCAGTTCTTC
16 | TRBJ2-3 | once | TRBD2 | TRBV11-3 | CASSLDGTSGRDTQYF | TGTGCCAGCAGCTTAGACGGGACTAGCGGTCGAGATACGCAGTATTTT
15 | TRBJ2-3 | many | TRBD1 | TRBV27 | CASRTGTGRTDTQYF | TGTGCCAGCAGGACCGGGACAGGGAGGACAGATACGCAGTATTTT